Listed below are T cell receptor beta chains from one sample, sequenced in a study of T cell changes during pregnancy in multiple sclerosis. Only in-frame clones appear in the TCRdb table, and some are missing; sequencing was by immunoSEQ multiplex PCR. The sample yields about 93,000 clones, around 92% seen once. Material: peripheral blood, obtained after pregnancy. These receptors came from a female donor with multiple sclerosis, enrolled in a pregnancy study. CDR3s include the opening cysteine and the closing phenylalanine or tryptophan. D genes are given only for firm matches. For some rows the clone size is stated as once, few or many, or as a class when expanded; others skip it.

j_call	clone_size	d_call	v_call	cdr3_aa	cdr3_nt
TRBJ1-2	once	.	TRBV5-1	CASSLVAGVRGYTF	TGCGCCAGCAGCTTGGTTGCCGGGGTCCGCGGCTACACCTTC
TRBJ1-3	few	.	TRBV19	CASSELAGTGNTIYF	TGTGCCAGTAGTGAGCTGGCAGGGACTGGAAACACCATATATTTT
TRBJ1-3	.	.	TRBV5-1	CASSLGIGTPSGNTIYF	TGCGCCAGCAGCTTGGGGATCGGGACACCCTCTGGAAACACCATATATTTT
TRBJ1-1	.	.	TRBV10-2	CASSDNQAGGAFF	TGCGCCAGCAGTGATAACCAGGCGGGGGGAGCTTTCTTT
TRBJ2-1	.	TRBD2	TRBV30	CASFNPTSGGYNEQFF	TGTGCCTCATTTAACCCGACTAGCGGGGGGTACAATGAGCAGTTCTTC
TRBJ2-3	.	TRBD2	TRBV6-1	CASSLLAGDTDTQYF	TGTGCCAGCAGTCTCTTAGCGGGGGACACAGATACGCAGTATTTT
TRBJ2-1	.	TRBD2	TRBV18	CASSPPGTTIYEQFF	TGTGCCAGCTCACCACCCGGGACTACGATATATGAGCAGTTCTTC
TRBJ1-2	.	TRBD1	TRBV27	CASSYDRGYGYTF	TGTGCCAGCAGTTACGACAGGGGCTATGGCTACACCTTC
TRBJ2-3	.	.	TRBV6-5	CASSYSGAPLGDTQYF	TGTGCCAGCAGTTACTCGGGGGCCCCCCTCGGAGATACGCAGTATTTT
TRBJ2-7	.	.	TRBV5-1	CASSTQEPYEQYF	TGCGCCAGCAGTACACAGGAACCCTACGAGCAGTACTTC
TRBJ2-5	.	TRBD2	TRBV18	CASAPTSGSGQETQYF	TGTGCCAGCGCCCCCACTAGCGGGAGTGGCCAAGAGACCCAGTACTTC
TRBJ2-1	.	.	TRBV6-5	CASSYSIVGSDNEQFF	TGTGCCAGCAGTTACTCGATAGTCGGGAGCGACAATGAGCAGTTCTTC
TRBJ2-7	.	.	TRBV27	CASRDIGSYEQYF	TGTGCCAGCAGGGACATAGGTAGCTACGAGCAGTACTTC
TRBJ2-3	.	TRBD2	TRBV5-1	CASSPTSGGGRNTDTQYF	TGCGCCAGCAGCCCCACTAGCGGGGGGGGCAGGAACACAGATACGCAGTATTTT
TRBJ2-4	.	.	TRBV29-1	CSVEGSPNIQYF	TGCAGCGTTGAGGGCAGCCCCAACATTCAGTACTTC
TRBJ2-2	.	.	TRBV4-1	CASSQEPNFRLAAGELFF	TGCGCCAGCAGCCAAGAACCGAATTTCCGACTGGCCGCCGGGGAGCTGTTTTTT
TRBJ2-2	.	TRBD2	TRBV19	CASTHPGTSGLPLNTGELFF	TGTGCCAGTACTCACCCCGGGACTAGCGGGCTACCACTGAACACCGGGGAGCTGTTTTTT
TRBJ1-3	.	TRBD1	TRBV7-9	CASSPTGVGNTIYF	TGTGCCAGCAGTCCGACAGGGGTTGGAAACACCATATATTTT
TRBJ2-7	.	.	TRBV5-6	CASSHPSSYEQYF	TGTGCCAGCAGCCACCCTAGCTCCTACGAGCAGTACTTC
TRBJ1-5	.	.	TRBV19	CASSRGLSGNQPQHF	TGTGCCAGTAGTAGGGGCCTTTCGGGCAATCAGCCCCAGCATTTT
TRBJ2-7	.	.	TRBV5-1	CASSLWVAGSSYEQYF	TGCGCCAGCAGCCTTTGGGTCGCGGGTAGCTCCTACGAGCAGTACTTC
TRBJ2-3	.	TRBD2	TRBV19	CASTALADLTDTQYF	TGTGCCAGTACCGCACTAGCGGATCTCACAGATACGCAGTATTTT
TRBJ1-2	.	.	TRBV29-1	CSAELTGYYGYTF	TGCAGCGCCGAATTGACAGGATACTATGGCTACACCTTC
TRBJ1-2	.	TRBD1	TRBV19	CASSIGDRGPTGKGYTF	TGTGCCAGTAGTATAGGGGACCGGGGCCCGACAGGGAAGGGCTACACCTTC
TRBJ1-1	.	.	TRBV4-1	CASSQGPGGVTEAFF	TGCGCCAGCAGCCAGGGCCCTGGGGGGGTTACTGAAGCTTTCTTT
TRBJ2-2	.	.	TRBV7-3	CASSRGEAGELFF	TGTGCCAGCAGCCGAGGGGAGGCCGGGGAGCTGTTTTTT
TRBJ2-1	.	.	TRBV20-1	CSAHRSAGQFF	TGCAGTGCTCATAGGTCGGCAGGGCAGTTCTTC
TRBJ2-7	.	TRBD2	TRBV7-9	CASSFELAGGYEQYF	TGTGCCAGCAGCTTCGAACTAGCGGGAGGCTACGAGCAGTACTTC
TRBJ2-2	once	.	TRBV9	CASSVAGQPGELFF	TGTGCCAGCAGCGTAGCGGGTCAACCCGGGGAGCTGTTTTTT
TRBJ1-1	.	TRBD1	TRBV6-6	CASSGQGGLTEAFF	TGTGCCAGCAGTGGACAGGGAGGGTTGACTGAAGCTTTCTTT
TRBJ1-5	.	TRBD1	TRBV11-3	CASSLDLLTGAHQPQHF	TGTGCCAGCAGCTTAGATCTCTTGACAGGGGCACATCAGCCCCAGCATTTT
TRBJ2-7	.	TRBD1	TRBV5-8	CASSLETGGLYEQYF	TGTGCCAGCAGCTTGGAGACAGGGGGGTTGTACGAGCAGTACTTC
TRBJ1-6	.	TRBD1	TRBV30	CAWSGGTGGFSPLHF	TGTGCCTGGAGCGGAGGGACAGGGGGCTTTTCACCCCTCCACTTT
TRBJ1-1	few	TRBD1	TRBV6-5	CASSRQGPTEAFF	TGTGCCAGCAGTCGACAGGGCCCCACTGAAGCTTTCTTT
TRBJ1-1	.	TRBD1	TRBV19	CASSTGQGANEQPEAFF	TGTGCCAGTAGTACCGGACAGGGGGCGAATGAGCAACCTGAAGCTTTCTTT